A single sample gave rise to the 22 T cell receptor beta chains below, sequenced in a study of shared clonotypes between healthy human individuals. Measured with immunoSEQ multiplex PCR; TCRdb has only the in-frame clones, and not every one. The sample lists about 2,500,000 clones, around 90% occurring once. The sample taken for sequencing was naive CD4+ T cells sorted from blood. Subset of the sample: CD45RA+ positively selected. The receptors here all came from a young man in good health.

The V call is TRBV5-1, the J call TRBJ2-5; D possibly corresponds to TRBD1 (5 bases). The DNA end is a closer match to TRBJ2-7, so the J assignment may be wrong. Looked up from germline, CDR1 is SGHRS and CDR2 is YFSETQ. This CDR3 region has 14 residues. The CDR3 protein is CASSFDSLAYEQYF. The CDR3, as DNA: TGCGCCAGCAGCTTTGACAGTCTCGCCTACGAGCAGTACTTC.

This chain joins TRBV6-8 and TRBJ2-7; a weak D match, TRBD1 (7 bases). Germline assignment: CDR1 MNHGY and CDR2 SAAAGT. V dropped 7 bases and J dropped 5 bases, with 15 bases sitting between them. The CDR3 covers 13 residues. The CDR3 bases are TGTGCCAGCACCCTCGCGGGACAGCACGAGCAGTACTTC. Translating it yields CASTLAGQHEQYF.

The chain combines TRBV5-1 with TRBJ2-7; 13 positions agree with TRBD2. The CDR3 length is 17 residues. The junction had 12 bases not matched to a gene; V was cut back by 4 bases and J by 5 bases. From germline, CDR1 is SGHRS and CDR2 YFSETQ. CDR3 DNA: TGCGCCAGCAGCCCGGGACTAGCGGGAATAGAAGGCCACGAGCAGTACTTC. It codes for CASSPGLAGIEGHEQYF. The entire variable domain, with the rest obtained from reference TRBV5-1 and TRBJ2-7, is as follows: KAGVTQTPRYLIKTRGQQVTLSCSPISGHRSVSWYQQTPGQGLQFLFEYFSETQRNKGNFPGRFSGRQFSNSRSEMNVSTLELGDSALYLCASSPGLAGIEGHEQYFGPGTRLTVT.

The rearrangement links TRBV12-5 to TRBJ2-5; 7 bases are a match to TRBD1. The V gene end was trimmed by 6 bases and the J gene end by 5 bases; junction bases not matched to a gene: 6. In germline, CDR1 is LGHNT, CDR2 FRNRAP. This CDR3 comprises 13 residues. The CDR3 nucleotides read TGTGCTAGTGGACCGACAGGGTCCGAGACCCAGTACTTC. Translation: CASGPTGSETQYF.

This chain uses TRBV28 with TRBJ2-5, with TRBD1 identical over 9 bases. The J call may be faulty, since TRBJ2-7 better matches the DNA end. The CDR3 runs 14 residues. CDR1 and CDR2 from the germline V gene are MDHEN and SYDVKM. DNA of the CDR3: TGTGCCAGCAGGAGACAGGGGGTGCCCTACGAGCAGTACTTC. Encoded protein: CASRRQGVPYEQYF.

This clone was counted once. Other DNA sequences in this specimen translate into the identical CDR3. The V gene is TRBV19, the J gene TRBJ2-2; D remains unclear. Per germline, CDR1 LNHDA and CDR2 SQIVND (reference sequence). Trimming removed 1 base from V and 0 bases from J, with 3 bases in between. The CDR3 spans 14 residues. The CDR3 loop reads CASSIVANTGELFF. CDR3 bases: TGTGCCAGTAGTATAGTGGCGAACACCGGGGAGCTGTTTTTT.

On this clone itself: This same CDR3 is encoded by further DNA sequences in the sample. The genes are TRBV2 and TRBJ1-4, with D possibly TRBD1 on 5 matching bases. V lost 4 bases, J lost 8 bases, and 14 bases lay in between. The CDR3 spans 14 residues. Germline CDR1 is SNHLY and CDR2 is FYNNEI. The CDR3 is CASSVQGAGEKLFF. The CDR3 DNA reads TGTGCCAGCAGTGTCCAGGGTGCTGGGGAAAAACTGTTTTTT.

This chain connects TRBV28 to TRBJ2-5; D is possibly TRBD1 or TRBD2 (6 bases each). The ends were cut back, 7 bases at V and 3 bases at J, with 18 bases in the middle. Looked up from germline, CDR1 is MDHEN and CDR2 is SYDVKM. The CDR3 sequence is 15 residues long. In DNA, the CDR3 is TGTGCCAGCAACGGGGGCAATAGAGGGGAAGAGACCCAGTACTTC. Translated: CASNGGNRGEETQYF. Complete variable domain (other parts from reference TRBV28 and TRBJ2-5): DVKVTQSSRYLVKRTGEKVFLECVQDMDHENMFWYRQDPGLGLRLIYFSYDVKMKEKGDIPEGYSVSREKKERFSLILESASTNQTSMYLCASNGGNRGEETQYFGPGTRLLVL.

This rearrangement joins TRBV10-2 to TRBJ2-2, with 7 nucleotides matching TRBD2. CDR1 is WSHSY and CDR2 is SAAADI in the germline V gene. The CDR3 is made up of 16 amino acids. J was trimmed by 4 bases and V by 2 bases; bases with no gene match: 7. CDR3 loop: CASSEVRWGGTGELFF. DNA for the CDR3: TGCGCCAGCAGTGAGGTCAGGTGGGGGGGCACCGGGGAGCTGTTTTTT.

This clone was detected only once. V usage is TRBV18 and J usage is TRBJ1-2; D not certain. V gave up 0 bases and J gave up 0 bases, with 8 bases separating them. Germline CDR1 KGHSH, CDR2 LQKENI. CDR3 length equals 15 residues. CDR3 residues: CASSPPNGANYGYTF. CDR3 nucleotides: TGTGCCAGCTCACCACCGAACGGAGCTAACTATGGCTACACCTTC.

V gene TRBV12-5 combines with J gene TRBJ2-5, with D perhaps matching TRBD1 (5 bases). V lost 1 base, J lost 5 bases, and 17 bases lay in between. Germline CDR1 reads LGHNT; CDR2 reads FRNRAP. CDR3 size: 16 residues. DNA for the CDR3: TGTGCTAGTGGTTTGGGAACAGCAAGTTCAGGGGAGACCCAGTACTTC. It codes for CASGLGTASSGETQYF.

The J gene is TRBJ2-7, the V gene TRBV7-8; 11 positions agree with TRBD2. The CDR3 length is 15 residues. Germline V lookup: CDR1 SGHVS, CDR2 FQNEAQ. V shed 3 bases and J 4 bases; nucleotides not matched to a gene: 5. The CDR3 DNA sequence: TGTGCCAGCAGCTTTGGGCTAGCGGGAGGATACGAGCAGTACTTC. It specifies CASSFGLAGGYEQYF.

This clone is a singleton in its sample. V and J are TRBV30 and TRBJ2-7; no clear D. In germline, CDR1 is GTSNPN, CDR2 SVGIG (reference sequence). Deletions cut 5 bases from V and 3 bases from J, with 8 bases between. The CDR3 is 11 residues long. The CDR3 sequence is CAWALHYEQYF. In DNA, the CDR3 is TGTGCCTGGGCTTTACACTACGAGCAGTACTTC.

This clone has only one observation. The V call is TRBV6-5, the J call TRBJ1-2, with a weak D call TRBD1 (6 bases). V lost 10 bases and J 5 bases, leaving 11 bases between the germline ends. The CDR3 contains 11 residues. CDR1 and CDR2 from the germline V gene are MNHEY and SVGAGI. This chain's CDR3 is CATRGGYGYTF. CDR3 bases: TGTGCCACCAGGGGTGGTTATGGCTACACCTTC.

This clone has a single count. The V call is TRBV29-1, the J call TRBJ1-4; D gene unclear. Germline lookup yields CDR1 SQVTM and CDR2 ANQGSEA. V was shortened by 7 bases and J by 7 bases, with 16 bases between the two germline ends. This CDR3 has 13 amino acids. CDR3 nucleotide sequence: TGCAGCGGGCCCGACGGGATTTGTGAAAAACTGTTTTTT. Translated: CSGPDGICEKLFF.

The rearrangement links TRBV18 to TRBJ2-7; either TRBD1 or TRBD2 may fit D (5 bases each). The CDR3 extends over 14 amino acids. V lost 6 bases and J lost 2, with 14 bases in between. CDR1 KGHSH and CDR2 LQKENI come from the germline V gene. The CDR3: CASSIRDVPYEQYF. Written as DNA, the CDR3 is TGTGCCAGCTCGATCCGGGACGTTCCCTACGAGCAGTACTTC.

V usage is TRBV2 and J usage is TRBJ1-1, with D unclear. This CDR3 contains 12 residues. V lost 7 bases and J lost 1, with 7 bases in between. Germline V CDR1 and CDR2: SNHLY, FYNNEI. For the CDR3, the DNA is TGTGCCAGCAATCACAGGAACACTGAAGCTTTCTTT. Residues: CASNHRNTEAFF.

Points on this clone: The same CDR3 can be traced to other DNA sequences in this sample. The chain has TRBV7-6 and TRBJ2-3, with 11 nucleotides matching TRBD2. Germline V gene lookup returns CDR1 SGHVS and CDR2 FNYEAQ. V lost 9 bases and J lost 4; bases outside the gene matches: 6. CDR3 length: 14 amino acids. The CDR3 sequence: CASSPGLAADTQYF. The CDR3 DNA is TGTGCCAGTAGCCCGGGACTAGCGGCAGATACGCAGTATTTT. The complete variable domain, with remaining parts taken from reference TRBV7-6 and TRBJ2-3, reads GAGVSQSPRYKVTKRGQDVALRCDPISGHVSLYWYRQALGQGPEFLTYFNYEAQQDKSGLPNDRFSAERPEGSISTLTIQRTEQRDSAMYRCASSPGLAADTQYFGPGTRLTVL.

Of note for this clone: This same CDR3 is encoded by further DNA sequences in the sample. The genes are TRBV5-6 and TRBJ2-7; D is ambiguous. Germline assignment: CDR1 SGHDT and CDR2 YYEEEE. The CDR3 length is 13 residues. V lost 0 bases, J lost 0 bases, and 4 bases lay in between. As DNA, the CDR3 is TGTGCCAGCAGCTTGGGAAGCTCCTACGAGCAGTACTTC. This encodes CASSLGSSYEQYF.

V gene TRBV6-1 combines with J gene TRBJ2-5; D is undetermined. The germline V and J ends were trimmed by 3 bases and 8 bases, with 13 bases remaining between them. This CDR3 has 13 amino acids. The germline V gene has CDR1 MNHNS and CDR2 SASEGT. CDR3 sequence (DNA): TGTGCCAGCAGTGACCCCCCGAGCTACACCCAGTACTTC. Its translation: CASSDPPSYTQYF.

The chain's CDR3 is CASTVQGAGTEAFF. The CDR3 DNA is TGTGCCAGCACCGTGCAGGGGGCTGGAACTGAAGCTTTCTTT. This chain links TRBV2 with TRBJ1-1; TRBD1 matches 8 bases. Germline loops: CDR1 SNHLY, CDR2 FYNNEI. CDR3 length: 14 amino acids. The trim removed 7 bases at V and 5 bases at J, leaving 9 bases unmatched.

The rearrangement links TRBV6-1 to TRBJ1-5, with D tentatively TRBD1 (5 bases). The germline V gene encodes CDR1 MNHNS and CDR2 SASEGT. This CDR3 has 19 residues. Trimming removed 3 bases at V and 2 bases at J, with 23 bases between. The CDR3 region is CASSDISFLSGRGNQPQHF. The CDR3 DNA reads as TGTGCCAGCAGTGATATCTCTTTTTTGTCAGGGAGAGGCAATCAGCCCCAGCATTTT.